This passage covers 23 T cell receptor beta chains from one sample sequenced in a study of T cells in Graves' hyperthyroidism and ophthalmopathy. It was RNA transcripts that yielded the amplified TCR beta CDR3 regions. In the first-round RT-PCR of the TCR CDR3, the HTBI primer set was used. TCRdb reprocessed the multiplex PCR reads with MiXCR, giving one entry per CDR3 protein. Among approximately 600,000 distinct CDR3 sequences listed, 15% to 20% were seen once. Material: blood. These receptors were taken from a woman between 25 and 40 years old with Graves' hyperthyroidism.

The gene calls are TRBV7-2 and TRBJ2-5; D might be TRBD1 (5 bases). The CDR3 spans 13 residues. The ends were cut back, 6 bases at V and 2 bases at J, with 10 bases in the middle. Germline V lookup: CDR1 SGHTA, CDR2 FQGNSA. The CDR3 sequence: CASSSAGQETQYF. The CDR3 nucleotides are TGTGCCAGCAGTTCGGCAGGGCAAGAGACCCAGTACTTC.

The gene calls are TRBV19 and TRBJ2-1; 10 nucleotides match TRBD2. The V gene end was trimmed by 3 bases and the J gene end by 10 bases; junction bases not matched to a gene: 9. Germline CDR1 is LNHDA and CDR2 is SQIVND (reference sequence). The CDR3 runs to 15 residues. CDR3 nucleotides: TGTGCCAGTAGTATGATTCTAGCGGGAGCGAGGGAGCAGTTCTTC. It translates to CASSMILAGAREQFF. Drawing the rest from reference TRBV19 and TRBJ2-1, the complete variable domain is DGGITQSPKYLFRKEGQNVTLSCEQNLNHDAMYWYRQDPGQGLRLIYYSQIVNDFQKGDIAEGYSVSREKKESFPLTVTSAQKNPTAFYLCASSMILAGAREQFFGPGTRLTVL.

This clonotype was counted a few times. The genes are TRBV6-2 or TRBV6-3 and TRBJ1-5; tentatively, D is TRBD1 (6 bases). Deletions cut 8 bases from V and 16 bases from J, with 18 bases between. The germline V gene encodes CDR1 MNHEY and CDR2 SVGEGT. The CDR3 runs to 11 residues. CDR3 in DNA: TGTGCCAGCGCAGGGAGGGGGAATCATCATTTT. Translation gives CASAGRGNHHF.

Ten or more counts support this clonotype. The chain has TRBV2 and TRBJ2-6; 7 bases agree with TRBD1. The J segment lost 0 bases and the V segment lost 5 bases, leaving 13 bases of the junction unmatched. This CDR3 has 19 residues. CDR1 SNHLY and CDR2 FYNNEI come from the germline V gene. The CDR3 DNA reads TGTGCCAGCAGTCCATGGGACAGCTCCGATTCCTCTGGGGCCAACGTCCTGACTTTC. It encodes CASSPWDSSDSSGANVLTF.

CDR3 amino acids: CASSSSGQVQETQYF. The CDR3, as DNA: TGTGCCAGCAGTTCGTCGGGACAGGTGCAAGAGACCCAGTACTTC. The chain recombines TRBV11-2 with TRBJ2-5; 8 nucleotides agree with TRBD1. CDR1 is SGHAT and CDR2 is FQNNGV in the germline V gene. CDR3 length equals 15 residues. V gave up 6 bases and J gave up 2 bases; unmatched junction bases: 8.

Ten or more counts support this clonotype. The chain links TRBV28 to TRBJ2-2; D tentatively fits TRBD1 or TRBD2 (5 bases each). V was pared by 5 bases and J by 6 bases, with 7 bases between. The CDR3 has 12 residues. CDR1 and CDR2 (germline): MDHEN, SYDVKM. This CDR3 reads CASSRGSGELFF. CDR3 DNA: TGTGCCAGCAGTCGGGGCTCCGGGGAGCTGTTTTTT.

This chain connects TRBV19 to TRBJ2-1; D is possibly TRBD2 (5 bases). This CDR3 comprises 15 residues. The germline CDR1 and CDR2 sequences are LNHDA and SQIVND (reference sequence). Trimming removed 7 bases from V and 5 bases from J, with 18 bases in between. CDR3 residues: CASTPFMAGDNEQFF. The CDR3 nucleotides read TGTGCCAGTACCCCTTTTATGGCGGGTGACAATGAGCAGTTCTTC.

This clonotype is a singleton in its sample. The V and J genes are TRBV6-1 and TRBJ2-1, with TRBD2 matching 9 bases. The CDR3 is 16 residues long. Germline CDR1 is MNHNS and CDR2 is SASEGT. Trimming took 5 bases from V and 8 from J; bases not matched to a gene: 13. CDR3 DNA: TGTGCCAGCAGTCCCGAGGGGCTAGCGGGACGCCATGAGCAGTTCTTC. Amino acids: CASSPEGLAGRHEQFF.

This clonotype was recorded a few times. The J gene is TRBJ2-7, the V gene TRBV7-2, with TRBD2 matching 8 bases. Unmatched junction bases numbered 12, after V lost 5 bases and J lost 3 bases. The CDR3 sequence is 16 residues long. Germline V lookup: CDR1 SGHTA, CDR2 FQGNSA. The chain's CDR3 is CASSPGVTGGNYEQYF. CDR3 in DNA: TGTGCCAGCAGCCCCGGTGTGACGGGAGGGAACTACGAGCAGTACTTC. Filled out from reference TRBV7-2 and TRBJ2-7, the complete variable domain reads GAGVSQSPSNKVTEKGKDVELRCDPISGHTALYWYRQSLGQGLEFLIYFQGNSAPDKSGLPSDRFSAERTGGSVSTLTIQRTQQEDSAVYLCASSPGVTGGNYEQYFGPGTRLTVT.

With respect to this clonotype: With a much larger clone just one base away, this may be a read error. CDR3 residues: CAGSYDNGGNQPQHF. CDR3 sequence (DNA): TGTGCCGGCAGTTATGACAACGGGGGCAATCAGCCCCAGCATTTT. V is TRBV3-1 and J is TRBJ1-5; D unresolved. The CDR3 is made up of 15 amino acids. Looked up from germline, CDR1 is LGHDT and CDR2 is YNNKEL (reference sequence).

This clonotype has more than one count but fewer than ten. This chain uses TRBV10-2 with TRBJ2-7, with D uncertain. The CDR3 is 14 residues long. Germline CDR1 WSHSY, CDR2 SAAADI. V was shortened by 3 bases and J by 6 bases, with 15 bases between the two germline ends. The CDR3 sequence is CASSEIGSRGEQYF. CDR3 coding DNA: TGCGCCAGCAGTGAAATTGGTAGCCGAGGCGAGCAGTACTTC.

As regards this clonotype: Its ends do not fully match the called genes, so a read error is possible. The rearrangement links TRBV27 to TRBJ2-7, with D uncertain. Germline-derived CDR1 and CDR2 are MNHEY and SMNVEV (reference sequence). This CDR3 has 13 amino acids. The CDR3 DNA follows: TGTGCCAGCAGTTTGCGTGGCGTCTACAAGCAGTACTTC. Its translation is CASSLRGVYKQYF.

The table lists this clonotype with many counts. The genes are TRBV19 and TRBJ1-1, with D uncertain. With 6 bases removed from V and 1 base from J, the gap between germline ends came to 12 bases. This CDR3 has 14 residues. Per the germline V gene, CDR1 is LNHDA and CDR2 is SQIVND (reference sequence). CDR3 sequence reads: CASSPEITNTEAFF. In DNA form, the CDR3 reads TGTGCCAGTAGCCCCGAAATAACGAACACTGAAGCTTTCTTT.

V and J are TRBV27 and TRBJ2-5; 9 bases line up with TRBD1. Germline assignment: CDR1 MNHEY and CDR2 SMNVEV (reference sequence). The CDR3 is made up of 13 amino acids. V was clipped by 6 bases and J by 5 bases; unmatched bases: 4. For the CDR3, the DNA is TGTGCCAGCAGATCCGGGACAGGGGAGACCCAGTACTTC. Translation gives CASRSGTGETQYF.

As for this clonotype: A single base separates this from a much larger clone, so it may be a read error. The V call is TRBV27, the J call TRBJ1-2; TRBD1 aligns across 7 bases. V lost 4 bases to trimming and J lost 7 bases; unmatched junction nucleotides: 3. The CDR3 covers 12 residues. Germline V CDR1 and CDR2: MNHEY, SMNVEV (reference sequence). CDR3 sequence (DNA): TGTGCCAGCAGTTCCACAGGGGCTGGCTACACCTTC. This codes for CASSSTGAGYTF.

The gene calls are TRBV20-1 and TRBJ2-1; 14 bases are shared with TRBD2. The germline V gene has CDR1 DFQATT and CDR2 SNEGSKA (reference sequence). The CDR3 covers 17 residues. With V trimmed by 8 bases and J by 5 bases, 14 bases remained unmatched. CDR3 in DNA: TGCAGTAAGACTAGCGGGAGGGCCCAAGGTCTTAACAATGAGCAGTTCTTC. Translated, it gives CSKTSGRAQGLNNEQFF.

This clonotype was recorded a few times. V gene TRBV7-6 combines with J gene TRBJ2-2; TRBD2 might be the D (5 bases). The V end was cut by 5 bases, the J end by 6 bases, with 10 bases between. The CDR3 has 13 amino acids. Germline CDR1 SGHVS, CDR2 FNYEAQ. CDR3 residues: CASSPYGAGELFF. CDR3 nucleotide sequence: TGTGCCAGCAGCCCGTACGGGGCCGGGGAGCTGTTTTTT. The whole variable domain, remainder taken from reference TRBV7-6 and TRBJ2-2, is GAGVSQSPRYKVTKRGQDVALRCDPISGHVSLYWYRQALGQGPEFLTYFNYEAQQDKSGLPNDRFSAERPEGSISTLTIQRTEQRDSAMYRCASSPYGAGELFFGEGSRLTVL.

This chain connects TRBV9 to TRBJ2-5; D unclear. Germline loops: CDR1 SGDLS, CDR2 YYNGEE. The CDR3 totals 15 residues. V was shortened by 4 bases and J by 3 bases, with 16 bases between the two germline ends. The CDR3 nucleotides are TGTGCCAGCAGCCCCCGAATTGCGGTAAAAGAGACCCAGTACTTC. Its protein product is CASSPRIAVKETQYF.

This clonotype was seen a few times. CDR3 protein: CSAQILAGGPYSGETQYF. CDR3 nucleotide sequence: TGCAGTGCCCAGATACTAGCGGGAGGGCCCTATAGTGGAGAGACCCAGTACTTC. V usage is TRBV20-1 and J usage is TRBJ2-5; TRBD2 matches at 13 bases. CDR3 size: 18 residues. V shed 6 bases, J shed 4 bases, and the junction held 17 bases outside the gene matches. In germline, CDR1 is DFQATT, CDR2 SNEGSKA (reference sequence).

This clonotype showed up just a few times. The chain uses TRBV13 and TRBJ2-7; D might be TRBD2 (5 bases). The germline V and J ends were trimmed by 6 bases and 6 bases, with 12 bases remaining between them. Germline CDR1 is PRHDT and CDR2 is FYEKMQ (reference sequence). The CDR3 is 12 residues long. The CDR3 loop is CASSSNRGEQYF. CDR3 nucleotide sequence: TGTGCCAGCAGTTCTAACCGGGGCGAGCAGTACTTC.

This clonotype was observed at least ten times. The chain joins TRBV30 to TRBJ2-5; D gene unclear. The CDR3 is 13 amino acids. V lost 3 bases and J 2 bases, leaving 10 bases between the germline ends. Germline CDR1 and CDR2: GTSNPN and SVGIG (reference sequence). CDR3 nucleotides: TGTGCCTGGAGACGTGGTCCACAAGAGACCCAGTACTTC. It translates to CAWRRGPQETQYF. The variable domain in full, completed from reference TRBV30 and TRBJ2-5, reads SQTIHQWPATLVQPVGSPLSLECTVEGTSNPNLYWYRQAAGRGLQLLFYSVGIGQISSEVPQNLSASRPQDRQFILSSKKLLLSDSGFYLCAWRRGPQETQYFGPGTRLLVL.

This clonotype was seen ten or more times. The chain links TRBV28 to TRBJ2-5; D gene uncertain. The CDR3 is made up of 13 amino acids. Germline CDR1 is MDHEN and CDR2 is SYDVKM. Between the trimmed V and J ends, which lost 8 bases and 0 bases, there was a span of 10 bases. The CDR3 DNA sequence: TGTGCCAGCCGAACAACTCACCAAGAGACCCAGTACTTC. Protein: CASRTTHQETQYF.

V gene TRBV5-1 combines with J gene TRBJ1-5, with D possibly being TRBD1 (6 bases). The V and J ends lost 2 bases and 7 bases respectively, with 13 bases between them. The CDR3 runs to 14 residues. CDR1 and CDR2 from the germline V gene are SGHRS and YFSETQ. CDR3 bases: TGCGCCAGCAGCTTAGGACAGTTCGGCCAGCCCCAGCATTTT. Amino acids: CASSLGQFGQPQHF.